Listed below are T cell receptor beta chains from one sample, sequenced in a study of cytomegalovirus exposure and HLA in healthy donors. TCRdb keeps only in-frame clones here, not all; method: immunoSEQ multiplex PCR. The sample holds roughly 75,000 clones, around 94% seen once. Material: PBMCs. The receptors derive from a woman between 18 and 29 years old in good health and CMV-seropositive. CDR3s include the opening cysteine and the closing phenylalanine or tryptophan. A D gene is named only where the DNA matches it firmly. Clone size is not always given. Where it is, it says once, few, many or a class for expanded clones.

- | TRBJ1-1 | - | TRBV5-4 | TGTGCCAGCAGTTCGACAGAGAACACTGAAGCTTTCTTT | CASSSTENTEAFF
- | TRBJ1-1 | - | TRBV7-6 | TGTGCCAGCAGCTTAGGAGGACAGCAAAAAGCTTTCTTT | CASSLGGQQKAFF
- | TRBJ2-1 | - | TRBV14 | TGTGCCAGCAGCCAAGTCACGGCAGGCGCCAATGAGCAGTTCTTC | CASSQVTAGANEQFF
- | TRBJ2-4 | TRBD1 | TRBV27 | TGTGCCAGCAGTGGATCGACAGGGGCCAAAAACATTCAGTACTTC | CASSGSTGAKNIQYF
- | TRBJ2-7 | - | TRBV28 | TGTGCCAGCAGACTCTCATACGAGCAGTACTTC | CASRLSYEQYF
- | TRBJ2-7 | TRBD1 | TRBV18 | TGTGCCAGCTCACGTCCGGGACAGGGTTATGAGCAGTACTTC | CASSRPGQGYEQYF
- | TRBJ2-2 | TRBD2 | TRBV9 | TGTGCCAGCAGCGTAGGAAGCGGGAGTTACGCCGGGGAGCTGTTTTTT | CASSVGSGSYAGELFF
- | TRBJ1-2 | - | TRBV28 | TGTGCCAGCAGTTCCCATGGGGGCCTAAACTATGGCTACACCTTC | CASSSHGGLNYGYTF
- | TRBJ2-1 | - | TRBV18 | TGTGCCAGCTCACCACCGAATGGGGGCCCATCCTACAATGAGCAGTTCTTC | CASSPPNGGPSYNEQFF
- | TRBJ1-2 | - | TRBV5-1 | TGCGCCAGCAGCTTGGCAGGCAGGGTGGAGGGCTACACCTTC | CASSLAGRVEGYTF
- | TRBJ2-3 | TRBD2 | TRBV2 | TGTGCCACCAAGAGGGAGGGCCGGAATACGCAGTATTTT | CATKREGRNTQYF
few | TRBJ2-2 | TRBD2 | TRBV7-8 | TGTGCCAGCAGCTTAAGCTGGGGGGGAGACACCGGGGAGCTGTTTTTT | CASSLSWGGDTGELFF
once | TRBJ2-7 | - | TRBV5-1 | TGCGCCAGCAGACCGGGATACTCCTACGAGCAGTACTTC | CASRPGYSYEQYF
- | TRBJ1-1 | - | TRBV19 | TGTGCCAGTAGTAATGCGGACAGATTGAACACTGAAGCTTTCTTT | CASSNADRLNTEAFF
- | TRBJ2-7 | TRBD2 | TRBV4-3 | TGCGCCAGCAGCCAGACTAGCGGGAGTTCCTACGAGCAGTACTTC | CASSQTSGSSYEQYF
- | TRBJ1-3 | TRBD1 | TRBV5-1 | TGCGCCAGCAGCCTGCCAACCGGGACAGGGACTGGAAACACCATATATTTT | CASSLPTGTGTGNTIYF
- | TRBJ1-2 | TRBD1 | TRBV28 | TGTGCCAGCAGTCCGGGGGACAGCTTTCCCACCTTGTACTTC | CASSPGDSFPTLYF
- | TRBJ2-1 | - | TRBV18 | TGTGCCAGCTCACCACTCGCGGGTAGCTCCTACAATGAGCAGTTCTTC | CASSPLAGSSYNEQFF
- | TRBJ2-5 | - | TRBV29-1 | TGCAGCGTCCCAAGGGTGGCTAGCGCGTACCAAGAGACCCAGTACTTC | CSVPRVASAYQETQYF
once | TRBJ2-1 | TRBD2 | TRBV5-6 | TGTGCCAGCAGCTTTTCGGGGGGGAGGTCCTACAATGAGCAGTTCTTC | CASSFSGGRSYNEQFF
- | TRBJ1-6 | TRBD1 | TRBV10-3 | TGTGCCATCAGTGAGCCGGGACAGGGGGCCGTCACCCTCCACTTT | CAISEPGQGAVTLHF
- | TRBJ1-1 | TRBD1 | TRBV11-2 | TGTGCCAGCAGCTCCTTGACAGGGGCGCGAGGGACTGAAGCTTTCTTT | CASSSLTGARGTEAFF
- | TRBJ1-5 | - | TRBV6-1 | TGTGCCAGCAGTGAGTCAGGGTTTCAGCCCCAGCATTTT | CASSESGFQPQHF
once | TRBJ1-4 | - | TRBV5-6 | TGTGCCAGCAGCTTCGGACAGACTCTTAATGAAAAACTGTTTTTT | CASSFGQTLNEKLFF
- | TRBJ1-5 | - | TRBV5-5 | TGTGCCAGCAGCTTATCCTTCAGTCAGCCCCAGCATTTT | CASSLSFSQPQHF
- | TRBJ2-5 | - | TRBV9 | TGTGCCAGCAGCGTAGGCCCCGTAACAGGGGAGACCCAGTACTTC | CASSVGPVTGETQYF
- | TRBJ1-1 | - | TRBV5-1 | TGCGCCAGCAGCTTGGGCGGAATGAACACTGAAGCTTTCTTT | CASSLGGMNTEAFF
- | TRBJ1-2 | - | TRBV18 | TGTGCCAGCTCACCCCCTGGAGACTATGGCTACACCTTC | CASSPPGDYGYTF
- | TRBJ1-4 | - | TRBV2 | TGTGCCAGCAGTGAATGGGGACTTCTTAATGAAAAACTGTTTTTT | CASSEWGLLNEKLFF
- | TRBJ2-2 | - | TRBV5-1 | TGCGCCAGCAGCTTGGAGAGCCACACCGGGGAGCTGTTTTTT | CASSLESHTGELFF
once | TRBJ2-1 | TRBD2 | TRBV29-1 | TGCAGCGTCAAGCGGGAACAATTCTCCTACAATGAGCAGTTCTTC | CSVKREQFSYNEQFF
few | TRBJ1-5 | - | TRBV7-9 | TGTGCCAGCAGCCTATTCGACTCTATCGGCAATCAGCCCCAGCATTTT | CASSLFDSIGNQPQHF
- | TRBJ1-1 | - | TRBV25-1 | TGTGCCAGCAGTACTCGACAGATGCACACTGAAGCTTTCTTT | CASSTRQMHTEAFF
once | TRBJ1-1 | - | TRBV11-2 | TGTGCCAGCGGCCTGTCCGACACTGAAGCTTTCTTT | CASGLSDTEAFF
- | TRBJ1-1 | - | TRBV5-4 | TGTGCCAGCAGCTGGGGACAATCTGAAGCTTTCTTT | CASSWGQSEAFF
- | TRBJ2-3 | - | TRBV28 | TGTGCCAGCGGATTGGGCCCCGGCCCCACAGATACGCAGTATTTT | CASGLGPGPTDTQYF
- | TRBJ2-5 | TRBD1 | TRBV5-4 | TGTGCCAGCAGCTTGGACAGGGGCAAGACCCAGTACTTC | CASSLDRGKTQYF
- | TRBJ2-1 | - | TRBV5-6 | TGTGCCAGCAGCCCTGGGGCAGGGGTTAGCTCCTACAATGAGCAGTTCTTC | CASSPGAGVSSYNEQFF
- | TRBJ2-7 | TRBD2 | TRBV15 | TGTGCCACCAGCAGAGAGCCAGCGGGGCCCTACGAGCAGTACTTC | CATSREPAGPYEQYF
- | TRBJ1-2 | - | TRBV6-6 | TGTGCCAGCAGCCCACGACAGACCGAGTATTATGGCTACACCTTC | CASSPRQTEYYGYTF
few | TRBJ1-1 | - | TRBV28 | TGTGCCAGCAGTTTTGGCCAGGGTATTTGGCTGAACACTGAAGCTTTCTTT | CASSFGQGIWLNTEAFF
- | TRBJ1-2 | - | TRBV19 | TGTGCCACTCGCGGAGACAGATTGGGTGGCTACACCTTC | CATRGDRLGGYTF
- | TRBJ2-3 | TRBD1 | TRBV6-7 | TGTGCCAGCAGGGACAGGGGGCTATCAGATACGCAGTATTTT | CASRDRGLSDTQYF
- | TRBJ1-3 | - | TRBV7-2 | TGTGCCAGCAGCTCCGGGATGGGGAGCTCTGGAAACACCATATATTTT | CASSSGMGSSGNTIYF
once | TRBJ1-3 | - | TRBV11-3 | TGTGCCAGCAGCTTAGAGACCGGACAGCTAGGGTTAGCCTCTGGAAACACCATATATTTT | CASSLETGQLGLASGNTIYF
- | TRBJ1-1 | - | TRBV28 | TGTGCCACCCGAGAGAACACTGAAGCTTTCTTT | CATRENTEAFF
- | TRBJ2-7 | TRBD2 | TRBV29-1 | TGCAGCGTGGGGACTAGCGGCGTTACCTACGAGCAGTACTTC | CSVGTSGVTYEQYF
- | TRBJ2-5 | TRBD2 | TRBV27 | TGTGCCAGCAGCCAAGGGACTAGCGGGGGGGCTCAGGAGACCCAGTACTTC | CASSQGTSGGAQETQYF
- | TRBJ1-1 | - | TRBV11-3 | TGTGCCAGCAGCTCCGGGAACACTGAAGCTTTCTTT | CASSSGNTEAFF
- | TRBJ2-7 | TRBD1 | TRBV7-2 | TGTGCCAGCAGCCCCTCGACAGGGAGCTCCTACGAGCAGTACTTC | CASSPSTGSSYEQYF
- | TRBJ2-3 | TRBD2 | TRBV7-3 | TGTGCCAGCAGCTCCATGACTAGCGGGGGCCCTAGCACAGATACGCAGTATTTT | CASSSMTSGGPSTDTQYF